The 32 T cell receptor beta chains presented below share a single source sample, sequenced in a study of cytomegalovirus exposure and HLA in healthy donors. Vbeta (60) and Jbeta (13) primers were used in the PCR. Here immunoSEQ multiplex PCR was the method, and the copy in TCRdb shows in-frame clones only, minus some. The sample carries over 150,000 clones, approximately 81% recorded once. Sequenced: PBMCs. Receptors originate from a man aged 18 to 29 in good health and CMV-seronegative.

V gene TRBV6-5 combines with J gene TRBJ1-3; a weak D match, TRBD1 (5 bases). This CDR3 region has 14 residues. The V gene's germline CDR1 is MNHEY and CDR2 SVGAGI. V gave up 2 bases and J gave up 4 bases, with 9 bases separating them. DNA for the CDR3: TGTGCCAGCAGTTACGGCAGGGTGGGAAACACCATATATTTT. This sequence encodes CASSYGRVGNTIYF.

The chain links TRBV28 to TRBJ2-7; D remains unclear. Trimming left V 7 bases short and J 0 bases short, with 7 bases between. CDR3 length equals 12 residues. Germline V gives CDR1 MDHEN, CDR2 SYDVKM. CDR3 bases: TGTGCCAGCACCGAGGACTCCTACGAGCAGTACTTC. Its protein is CASTEDSYEQYF. Looking up the rest from reference TRBV28 and TRBJ2-7 gives the full variable domain: DVKVTQSSRYLVKRTGEKVFLECVQDMDHENMFWYRQDPGLGLRLIYFSYDVKMKEKGDIPEGYSVSREKKERFSLILESASTNQTSMYLCASTEDSYEQYFGPGTRLTVT.

The chain is built from TRBV21-1 and TRBJ2-1; no DNA check was done on the table's D call, TRBD2. TRBV21-1 is a documented pseudogene. The CDR3 is 21 amino acids. The CDR3 here is CASSNPPPGTSGKRSYNEQFF. DNA of the CDR3: TGTGCCAGCAGCAACCCACCCCCCGGGACTAGCGGGAAGAGGTCCTACAATGAGCAGTTCTTC.

The count of this clone is one. Germline and junction disagree at one end, which may indicate a read error. The chain is built from TRBV7-9 and TRBJ2-5, with D maybe TRBD2 (5 bases). The CDR3 is 14 amino acids. CDR1 is SEHNR and CDR2 is FQNEAQ in the germline V gene (reference sequence). CDR3 sequence reads: CSSSLAARGETQYF. The CDR3, as DNA: TGTTCCAGCAGCTTAGCTGCCAGAGGGGAGACCCAGTACTTC. The whole variable domain, filled in from reference TRBV7-9 and TRBJ2-5, reads DTGVSQNPRHKITKRGQNVTFRCDPISEHNRLYWYRQTLGQGPEFLTYFQNEAQLEKSRLLSDRFSAERPKGSFSTLEIQRTEQGDSAMYLCSSSLAARGETQYFGPGTRLLVL.

The rearrangement uses TRBV19 and TRBJ1-1, with D possibly matching TRBD1 (5 bases). CDR3 size: 11 residues. Trimming shortened V by 6 bases and J by 7 bases, and 9 bases separated the two germline ends. Germline V gene lookup returns CDR1 LNHDA and CDR2 SQIVND (reference sequence). The CDR3 loop reads CASRSGVEAFF. The CDR3 DNA is TGTGCCAGTAGATCGGGGGTTGAAGCTTTCTTT.

The rearrangement uses TRBV16 and TRBJ2-1, with TRBD1 matching 8 bases. Trimming cost V 0 bases and J 1 base; bases outside gene matches: 2. The CDR3 loop spans 16 amino acids. Germline V CDR1 and CDR2: KGHSY, FQNENV. CDR3 DNA sequence: TGTGCCAGCAGCCAATCCGGGACAGGTTCCTACAATGAGCAGTTCTTC. It encodes CASSQSGTGSYNEQFF.

This clone has a single count. The chain joins TRBV27 to TRBJ2-7; D is perhaps TRBD2 (6 bases). V was shortened by 8 bases and J by 2 bases, with 16 bases between the two germline ends. The CDR3 spans 14 residues. Germline V gene lookup returns CDR1 MNHEY and CDR2 SMNVEV (reference sequence). DNA for the CDR3: TGTGCCAGCGGGGAGGACATCACCACCTACGAGCAGTACTTC. Protein product: CASGEDITTYEQYF.

The rearrangement joins TRBV28 to TRBJ2-1, with D perhaps matching TRBD1 (6 bases). The germline V and J ends were trimmed by 5 bases and 4 bases, with 6 bases remaining between them. There are 12 residues in the CDR3. Germline V gene sequence: CDR1 MDHEN, CDR2 SYDVKM. Written as DNA, the CDR3 is TGTGCCAGCAGTACAGGGTACAATGAGCAGTTCTTC. This codes for CASSTGYNEQFF.

The V gene is TRBV14, the J gene TRBJ2-5; D ambiguous. Germline V CDR1 and CDR2: SGHDN, FVKESK. The CDR3 loop spans 14 amino acids. The germline V and J ends were trimmed by 2 bases and 2 bases, with 9 bases remaining between them. The CDR3 spells CASSQLSRQETQYF. The CDR3, as DNA: TGTGCCAGCAGCCAACTAAGCCGACAAGAGACCCAGTACTTC.

This clone has a handful of counts. The chain recombines TRBV7-8 with TRBJ1-2; 7 positions agree with TRBD1. Germline CDR1 reads SGHVS; CDR2 reads FQNEAQ. Trimming removed 1 base from V and 9 bases from J; junction bases left unmatched: 5. The CDR3 has 13 amino acids. CDR3 bases: TGTGCCAGCAGCTTAGTGGAGGGGGCGAGCTACACCTTC. Its protein product is CASSLVEGASYTF.

The CDR3 protein is CASSLYETQYF. The CDR3 nucleotides read TGTGCCAGCAGCTTGTATGAGACCCAGTACTTC. The chain uses TRBV5-4 and TRBJ2-5, with no clear D. This CDR3 contains 11 residues. V was clipped by 1 base and J by 5 bases, with 3 bases between them. Germline-derived CDR1 and CDR2 are SGHNT and YYREEE (reference sequence).

This rearrangement joins TRBV5-6 to TRBJ1-5, with 7 positions matching TRBD1. Germline CDR1 SGHDT, CDR2 YYEEEE. V lost 4 bases, J lost 4 bases, and 11 bases stayed unmatched. The CDR3 is 16 amino acids. CDR3 sequence: CASSPNGQVQNQPQHF. The CDR3 DNA sequence: TGTGCCAGCAGCCCAAATGGACAGGTGCAGAATCAGCCCCAGCATTTT.

In this sample, this clone turned up a few times. J is TRBJ1-1 and V is TRBV4-1; D is uncertain. Germline V gene data show CDR1 as MGHRA and CDR2 as YSYEKL. CDR3 length: 15 amino acids. The germline V and J ends were trimmed by 4 bases and 1 base, with 13 bases remaining between them. The CDR3 nucleotides are TGCGCCAGCAGCCGACTGCCCCGGGAGAACACTGAAGCTTTCTTT. Amino acid sequence: CASSRLPRENTEAFF.

This chain uses TRBV4-1 with TRBJ1-3; the D gene is possibly TRBD1 (5 bases). The V and J ends lost 0 bases and 4 bases respectively, with 19 bases between them. The germline CDR1 and CDR2 sequences are MGHRA and YSYEKL. There are 18 residues in the CDR3. CDR3 amino acids: CASSQDRGSALIGNTIYF. Written as DNA, the CDR3 is TGCGCCAGCAGCCAAGATAGGGGTTCGGCCTTAATAGGAAACACCATATATTTT.

The chain combines TRBV7-9 with TRBJ2-5; 8 positions match TRBD1. The ends lost 0 bases at V and 3 bases at J; junction bases unmatched: 9. The CDR3 consists of 17 residues. The germline gives CDR1 SEHNR, CDR2 FQNEAQ (reference sequence). The CDR3 here is CASSLAGQGVVKETQYF. CDR3 DNA: TGTGCCAGCAGCTTAGCCGGACAGGGAGTAGTAAAAGAGACCCAGTACTTC. The full variable domain, its missing parts supplied by reference TRBV7-9 and TRBJ2-5, is DTGVSQNPRHKITKRGQNVTFRCDPISEHNRLYWYRQTLGQGPEFLTYFQNEAQLEKSRLLSDRFSAERPKGSFSTLEIQRTEQGDSAMYLCASSLAGQGVVKETQYFGPGTRLLVL.

Written as DNA, the CDR3 is TGTGCCAGTACAGGGGTCGAACACACTGAAGCTTTCTTT. It is translated as CASTGVEHTEAFF. The chain recombines TRBV19 with TRBJ1-1, with TRBD1 as a possible D gene (6 bases). The V end lost 7 bases, the J end lost 3 bases, and 12 bases lay between the germline ends. This CDR3 is built from 13 residues. Germline V CDR1 and CDR2: LNHDA, SQIVND (reference sequence).

This chain joins TRBV28 and TRBJ1-2; D uncertain. Germline-derived CDR1 and CDR2 are MDHEN and SYDVKM. V was trimmed by 4 bases and J by 3 bases, leaving 9 bases between them. This CDR3 is 13 amino acids long. The CDR3 DNA reads as TGTGCCAGCAGTTGGGCAAAAGACTATGGCTACACCTTC. This gives the protein CASSWAKDYGYTF.

The chain is built from TRBV9 and TRBJ2-3, with 8 positions matching TRBD2. CDR3 size: 16 residues. The germline CDR1 and CDR2 sequences are SGDLS and YYNGEE. V trimming: 0 bases; J trimming: 2 bases; junction bases outside the gene matches: 5. CDR3 loop: CASSVDTSGSTDTQYF. The DNA for the CDR3 is TGTGCCAGCAGCGTAGACACTAGCGGATCCACAGATACGCAGTATTTT.

J is TRBJ2-2 and V is TRBV21-1; the tabulated D call, TRBD2, remains unverified against the DNA. TRBV21-1 is a documented pseudogene. This CDR3 is built from 13 residues. CDR3 amino acids: CANLAGRPGELFF. The CDR3 nucleotides read TGTGCCAACCTAGCGGGACGGCCCGGGGAGCTGTTTTTT.

This chain connects TRBV7-9 to TRBJ2-5; tentatively, D is TRBD1 (6 bases). Germline CDR1 reads SEHNR; CDR2 reads FQNEAQ (reference sequence). This CDR3 region has 12 residues. The V gene lost 11 bases and the J gene lost 1 base, with 11 bases spanning the gap. The CDR3 loop is CAGGQSQETQYF. In DNA form, the CDR3 reads TGTGCCGGCGGACAGAGCCAAGAGACCCAGTACTTC.

The rearrangement joins TRBV5-5 to TRBJ1-2; D gene ambiguous. CDR3 length: 11 amino acids. Germline V gene lookup returns CDR1 SGHKS and CDR2 YYEKEE (reference sequence). Trimming pared 1 base from V and 8 bases from J, leaving 6 bases between. As DNA, the CDR3 is TGTGCCAGCAGCTTGAGGGAGGGCTACACCTTC. It encodes CASSLREGYTF. Full variable domain (rest looked up from reference TRBV5-5 and TRBJ1-2): DAGVTQSPTHLIKTRGQQVTLRCSPISGHKSVSWYQQVLGQGPQFIFQYYEKEERGRGNFPDRFSARQFPNYSSELNVNALLLGDSALYLCASSLREGYTFGSGTRLTVV.

The rearrangement links TRBV10-3 to TRBJ2-2; TRBD2 agrees at 9 bases. The germline V gene encodes CDR1 ENHRY and CDR2 SYGVKD. The CDR3 consists of 15 residues. The V and J ends lost 0 bases and 9 bases, in that order; junction bases with no gene match: 5. This CDR3 reads CAISESKREVWELFF. The CDR3 bases are TGTGCCATCAGTGAGTCGAAGCGGGAGGTCTGGGAGCTGTTTTTT.

This rearrangement joins TRBV19 to TRBJ2-2; the match to TRBD2 covers 11 bases. The CDR3 loop spans 17 amino acids. Per germline, CDR1 LNHDA and CDR2 SQIVND (reference sequence). V was clipped by 4 bases and J by 5 bases; unmatched bases: 9. CDR3 nucleotides: TGTGCCAGTAGTACCCGGTTACTAGCGGGAGAAACCGGGGAGCTGTTTTTT. Amino acids: CASSTRLLAGETGELFF.

This clone has a single count. J is TRBJ2-7 and V is TRBV7-9; a possible D gene is TRBD2 (6 bases). The germline CDR1 and CDR2 sequences are SEHNR and FQNEAQ (reference sequence). There are 13 residues in the CDR3. V was pared by 5 bases and J by 7 bases, with 15 bases between. The CDR3 DNA is TGTGCCAGCAGCCCCGGGGAGGCGTGGGAGCAGTACTTC. This encodes CASSPGEAWEQYF.

This chain's CDR3 is CASSIERAADTQYF. Written as DNA, the CDR3 is TGTGCCAGTAGTATAGAGAGGGCGGCAGATACGCAGTATTTT. The rearrangement links TRBV19 to TRBJ2-3; TRBD2 is a possible D gene (5 bases). Trimming removed 0 bases from V and 4 bases from J, with 8 bases in between. Germline assignment: CDR1 LNHDA and CDR2 SQIVND (reference sequence). This CDR3 contains 14 residues.

V and J are TRBV5-6 and TRBJ2-5; possible D gene TRBD2, 6 bases. TRBJ2-7 matches the DNA end more closely, so the J call is doubtful. In germline, CDR1 is SGHDT, CDR2 YYEEEE. The CDR3 loop spans 12 amino acids. The CDR3 here is CASSSEGNEQYF. DNA for the CDR3: TGTGCCAGCAGCTCGGAGGGTAACGAGCAGTACTTC.

A word on this clone: One end of the junction varies from germline; a read error may be responsible. The V and J genes are TRBV7-9 and TRBJ2-6, with a tentative D call TRBD2 (7 bases). Germline CDR1 is SEHNR and CDR2 is FQNEAQ (reference sequence). The CDR3 runs 16 residues. CDR3 in DNA: TGTTCCAGCAGCTTAGAGGGGGGGGCCGGGGCCAACGTCCTGACTTTC. As protein: CSSSLEGGAGANVLTF.

CDR3 amino acids: CASTTDRNQKAFF. The CDR3 region has the DNA TGTGCCAGCACCACTGACAGGAACCAAAAAGCTTTCTTT. The chain recombines TRBV28 with TRBJ1-1, with a weak D call TRBD1 (6 bases). Trimming removed 7 bases from V and 9 bases from J, with 18 bases in between. This CDR3 spans 13 amino acids. The germline gives CDR1 MDHEN, CDR2 SYDVKM.

This rearrangement joins TRBV11-2 to TRBJ1-1, with D unclear. CDR1 and CDR2 (germline): SGHAT, FQNNGV. The CDR3 totals 14 residues. V lost 1 base and J lost 2, with 8 bases in between. CDR3 protein: CASSLGRGNTEAFF. CDR3 nucleotide sequence: TGTGCCAGCAGCTTAGGACGAGGAAACACTGAAGCTTTCTTT.

This clone was counted a single time. The chain joins TRBV5-1 to TRBJ1-1; D remains ambiguous. Trimming pared 1 base from V and 3 bases from J, leaving 7 bases between. The germline gives CDR1 SGHRS, CDR2 YFSETQ. The CDR3 contains 13 residues. CDR3 region: CASSLNGYTEAFF. The CDR3 DNA reads TGCGCCAGCAGCTTGAACGGTTACACTGAAGCTTTCTTT.

This clone turned up a few times. The CDR3 DNA is TGTGCCAGCAGTTTGAGAGGCCCGATGAACACTGAAGCTTTCTTT. This sequence encodes CASSLRGPMNTEAFF. V usage is TRBV5-4 and J usage is TRBJ1-1; no clear D. The length of the CDR3 is 15 residues. CDR1 is SGHNT, CDR2 YYREEE, per germline (reference sequence). Trimming cost V 5 bases and J 0 bases, with 14 bases left between them.

The chain combines TRBV7-2 with TRBJ2-5, with TRBD2 matching over 10 bases. Germline loops: CDR1 SGHTA, CDR2 FQGNSA. The CDR3 covers 15 residues. After removal of 5 bases from V and 5 bases from J, the junction contained 8 bases not matched to a gene. DNA of the CDR3: TGTGCCAGCAGCATATTCAGCGGGAGGGACGAGACCCAGTACTTC. Its protein product is CASSIFSGRDETQYF.